This TCR beta chain was captured by sequencing in a study of shared T cell receptors in the human thymus. Regarding this clone: The sample contains more than one DNA sequence encoding this CDR3.

The protocol was immunoSEQ multiplex PCR, while the TCRdb copy is restricted to in-frame clones and leaves out a portion. The sample lists over 350,000 clones, about 95% occurring once. The CDR3 runs 18 residues. CDR1 SQVTM and CDR2 ANQGSEA come from the germline V gene. The V gene end was trimmed by 6 bases and the J gene end by 0 bases; junction bases not matched to a gene: 11. The receptor's source is a human donor. The sample was thymocytes. This chain uses TRBV29-1 with TRBJ2-3, with 14 bases fitting TRBD2. This CDR3 is CSVGKPGLAGESTDTQYF. CDR3 DNA sequence: TGCAGCGTCGGAAAGCCGGGACTAGCGGGAGAAAGCACAGATACGCAGTATTTT.